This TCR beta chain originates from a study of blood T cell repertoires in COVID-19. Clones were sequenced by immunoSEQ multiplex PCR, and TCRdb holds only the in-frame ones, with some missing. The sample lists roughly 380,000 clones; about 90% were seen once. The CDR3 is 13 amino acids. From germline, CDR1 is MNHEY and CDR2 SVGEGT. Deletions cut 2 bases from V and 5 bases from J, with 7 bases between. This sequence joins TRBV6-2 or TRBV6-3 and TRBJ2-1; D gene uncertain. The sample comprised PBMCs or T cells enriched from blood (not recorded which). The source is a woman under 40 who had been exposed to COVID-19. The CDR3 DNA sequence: TGTGCCAGCAGTTACCAGGATAACAATGAGCAGTTCTTC. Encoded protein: CASSYQDNNEQFF.